The clone carrying this T cell receptor beta chain was found many times. What it recognizes is unknown. The CDR3 is 16 amino acids. The ends were cut back, 0 bases at V and 4 bases at J, with 16 bases in the middle. Germline lookup yields CDR1 SGHRS and CDR2 YFSETQ. This record belongs to a study of cytomegalovirus exposure and HLA in healthy donors. Study-wide results and limits: The listing of some 170 TCR beta chains classed them as cytomegalovirus-associated. A later analysis found first-cohort TCR clusters tended to co-occur in the 130 or so validation repertoires. High specificity and sensitivity for cytomegalovirus status were reported for the classifier.

Clones were sequenced by immunoSEQ multiplex PCR, and TCRdb holds only the in-frame ones, with some missing. The sample has 200,000 to 300,000 clones, 75% to 90% seen once; the top ten hold around 1.2%. The chain couples TRBV5-1 to TRBJ1-2; perhaps TRBD1 as D (6 bases). Sequencing was performed on PBMCs. The clonotype was recovered from a woman aged 25 to 39 in good health and CMV-seropositive. CDR3 in amino acids: CASSLARGIESYGYTF. The CDR3 DNA sequence: TGCGCCAGCAGCTTGGCCAGGGGAATAGAGAGCTATGGCTACACCTTC.